The following is a T cell receptor (beta chain) sequence with its context. Trimming took 8 bases from V and 1 from J, leaving 11 bases between them. The CDR3 is made up of 14 amino acids. Germline lookup yields CDR1 MNHEY and CDR2 SVGAGI. Original processing notes: Reference gene primer amplification in the assay estimated nucleated cell counts. Here immunoSEQ multiplex PCR was the method, and the copy in TCRdb shows in-frame clones only, minus some. That table furnishes V, J and clone size, whereas the DNA furnished D and trimming. The table shows roughly 350,000 clones, with less than 85% occurring only once. This record belongs to a study of blood T cell repertoires in COVID-19. Study at large: The United States, Italy and Spain provided the acute and convalescent COVID-19 samples. In each case, the material was cDNA or gDNA derived from T cells, B-cell-depleted T cells, or PBMCs.

The sample consisted of peripheral blood. V gene TRBV6-5 combines with J gene TRBJ2-2; a possible D gene is TRBD2 (6 bases). The TCR comes from a woman aged 18-29 years with acute or convalescent COVID-19. The CDR3 region is CASLGLMNTGELFF. The CDR3 DNA reads as TGTGCCAGCTTGGGACTTATGAACACCGGGGAGCTGTTTTTT.